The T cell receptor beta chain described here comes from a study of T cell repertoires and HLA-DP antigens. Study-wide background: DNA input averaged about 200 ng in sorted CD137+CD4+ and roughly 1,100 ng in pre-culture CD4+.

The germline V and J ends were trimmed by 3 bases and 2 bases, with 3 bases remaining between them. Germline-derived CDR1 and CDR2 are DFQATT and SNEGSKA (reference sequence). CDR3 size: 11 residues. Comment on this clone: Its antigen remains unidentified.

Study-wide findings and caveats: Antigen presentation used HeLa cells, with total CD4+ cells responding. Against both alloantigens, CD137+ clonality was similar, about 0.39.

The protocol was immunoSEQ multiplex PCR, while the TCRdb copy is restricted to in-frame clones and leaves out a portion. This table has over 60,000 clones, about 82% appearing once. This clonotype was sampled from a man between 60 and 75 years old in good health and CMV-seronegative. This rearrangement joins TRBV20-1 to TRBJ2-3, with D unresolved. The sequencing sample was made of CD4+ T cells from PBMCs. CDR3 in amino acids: CSASLTDTQYF. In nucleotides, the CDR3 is TGCAGTGCTAGCCTCACAGATACGCAGTATTTT.